What follows are 27 T cell receptor beta chains derived from one specimen sequenced in a study of tumor-infiltrating lymphocytes in primary liver carcinoma. Co-extraction of RNA and DNA was performed on roughly 20-33 mg of unsorted bulk tissue. With approximately 470 ng total RNA as template and a constant-region primer, TCR beta cDNA was made. Investigators got TCR beta libraries out of three nested multiplex PCR rounds, done with slightly modified ARM-PCR. Each of the first two PCR rounds ran roughly 9 cycles with TRBV1-TRBV30 forward and C-beta reverse primers. Using its own MiXCR run on the multiplex PCR reads, TCRdb lists one record per CDR3 protein. The sample yields around 99,000 distinct CDR3 sequences, approximately 68% seen once. The material sequenced was tumor-adjacent normal liver tissue. The receptor set was obtained from a man aged 40-49 years with primary liver carcinoma and hepatitis B virus infection.

The CDR3 DNA follows: TGTGCCAGCAGCTCCACAGTGGGGCCCTACGAGCAGTACTTC. It translates to CASSSTVGPYEQYF. The V call is TRBV7-6, the J call TRBJ2-7; tentatively, D is TRBD1 (5 bases). The CDR3 runs 14 residues. The V end lost 4 bases, the J end lost 2 bases, and 12 bases lay between the germline ends. Germline loops: CDR1 SGHVS, CDR2 FNYEAQ.

Note on this clonotype: This could be a read error, since a much larger clone is one nucleotide away. The chain combines TRBV4-2 with TRBJ2-5; D might be TRBD2 (6 bases). Germline V gives CDR1 LGHNA, CDR2 YNFKEQ. This CDR3 contains 15 residues. This chain's CDR3 is CTSSQGAGLGETQYF. The CDR3 DNA follows: TGTACCAGCAGCCAAGGGGCGGGATTGGGAGAGACCCAGTACTTC.

This clonotype occurred many times. The chain uses TRBV21-1 and TRBJ1-4. TRBV21-1 is described as a pseudogene. The CDR3 spans 12 residues. The CDR3 sequence is CASSQPRVKLFF. The CDR3 DNA is TGTGCCAGCAGCCAACCGAGGGTAAAACTGTTTTTT.

A note on this clonotype: Because the CDR3 is missing its conserved closing phenylalanine or tryptophan, this is likely a read error. The rearrangement links TRBV6-6 to TRBJ2-7; possible D gene TRBD1, 6 bases. Germline lookup yields CDR1 MNHNY and CDR2 SVGAGI (reference sequence). The CDR3 covers 14 residues. Trimming shortened V by 7 bases and J by 5 bases, and 18 bases separated the two germline ends. CDR3 loop: CASTWTEGKHEQYL. The CDR3 DNA sequence: TGTGCCAGCACTTGGACAGAGGGAAAACACGAGCAGTACCTC.

This clonotype has ten or more counts. This sequence joins TRBV6-5 and TRBJ2-6; 7 bases map to TRBD1. CDR3 size: 16 residues. The germline CDR1 and CDR2 sequences are MNHEY and SVGAGI. With V trimmed by 5 bases and J by 4 bases, 8 bases remained unmatched. CDR3 bases: TGTGCCAGCAGTCCTCAAACAGGGGCAGGGGCCAACGTCCTGACTTTC. It encodes CASSPQTGAGANVLTF.

With regard to this clonotype: A read error may produce the germline difference seen at one junction end. The rearrangement uses TRBV29-1 and TRBJ2-7; D gene uncertain. In germline, CDR1 is SQVTM, CDR2 ANQGSEA. This CDR3 has 13 residues. This CDR3 is CSVEIYSEDERYF. CDR3 nucleotides: TGCAGCGTTGAAATATACAGCGAAGACGAGCGGTACTTC.

Details on this clonotype: The junction and the germline gene differ at one end; a read error may be behind it. The CDR3 loop is CASSGQDRNTKAFF. In DNA, the CDR3 is TGCGCCAGCAGCGGACAGGACCGGAACACTAAAGCTTTCTTT. V and J are TRBV11-1 and TRBJ1-1; 7 bases align to TRBD1. Germline V gene lookup returns CDR1 SGHAT and CDR2 FQDESV (reference sequence). CDR3 size: 14 residues.

With respect to this clonotype: Its ends do not fully match the called genes, so a read error is possible. The chain combines TRBV11-2 with TRBJ2-1; 10 bases line up with TRBD2. CDR1 and CDR2 (germline): SGHAT, FQNNGV. This CDR3 is 18 amino acids long. CDR3 amino acids: CASSRTEGGLARPNGQFF. CDR3 nucleotide sequence: TGTGCCAGCAGCCGTACAGAAGGGGGACTAGCGAGGCCCAATGGGCAGTTCTTC.

This clonotype was seen a handful of times. The junction shows a germline mismatch at one end, possibly a read error. The V call is TRBV13, the J call TRBJ2-4, with D possibly matching TRBD1 (5 bases). Germline CDR1 PRHDT, CDR2 FYEKMQ (reference sequence). The CDR3 consists of 14 residues. The CDR3 here is CASSLSQGKNIQYF. The CDR3 DNA follows: TGTGCTAGCAGCTTATCCCAGGGCAAAAACATTCAGTACTTC. Looking up the rest from reference TRBV13 and TRBJ2-4 gives the full variable domain: AAGVIQSPRHLIKEKRETATLKCYPIPRHDTVYWYQQGPGQDPQFLISFYEKMQSDKGSIPDRFSAQQFSDYHSELNMSSLELGDSALYFCASSLSQGKNIQYFGAGTRLSVL.

This clonotype came up many times. The chain employs TRBV11-2 and TRBJ2-1; D remains unclear. The V gene's germline CDR1 is SGHAT and CDR2 FQNNGV. V lost 1 base, J lost 6 bases, and 10 bases lay in between. The CDR3 totals 14 residues. The DNA of the CDR3 is TGTGCCAGCAGCTTAGTCAGAAGCCTCAATGAGCAGTTCTTC. It codes for CASSLVRSLNEQFF.

On this clonotype itself: Its ends do not fully match the called genes, so a read error is possible. The CDR3 loop reads CASGLAVQGYTGELFF. The CDR3 nucleotides are TGTGCCAGCGGCTTAGCCGTACAGGGCTACACCGGGGAGCTGTTTTTT. V gene TRBV7-8 combines with J gene TRBJ2-2; D might be TRBD1 (6 bases). The CDR3 is 16 residues long. CDR1 and CDR2 from the germline V gene are SGHVS and FQNEAQ. The variable domain in full, with the rest retrieved from reference TRBV7-8 and TRBJ2-2, is GAGVSQSPRYKVAKRGQDVALRCDPISGHVSLFWYQQALGQGPEFLTYFQNEAQLDKSGLPSDRFFAERPEGSVSTLKIQRTQQEDSAVYLCASGLAVQGYTGELFFGEGSRLTVL.

With regard to this clonotype: A read error may produce the germline difference seen at one junction end. The chain carries TRBV11-2 and TRBJ1-4; D not resolved. This CDR3 is built from 15 residues. Germline V gives CDR1 SGHAT, CDR2 FQNNGV. The CDR3 is CASILFPATNEKLFF. The CDR3 DNA reads as TGTGCCAGCATCTTATTCCCCGCAACTAATGAAAAACTGTTTTTT.

The V gene is TRBV7-9, the J gene TRBJ2-7; no reliable D call. The CDR3 consists of 13 residues. V was clipped by 4 bases and J by 3 bases, with 10 bases between them. Germline loops: CDR1 SEHNR, CDR2 FQNEAQ (reference sequence). The CDR3 is CASSSASNYEQYF. CDR3 nucleotides: TGTGCCAGCAGCTCAGCTAGTAACTACGAGCAGTACTTC.

A note on this clonotype: One junction end disagrees with the germline gene, perhaps due to a read error. V is TRBV12-3 or TRBV12-4 and J is TRBJ2-1; D is perhaps TRBD2 (6 bases). The CDR3 runs 12 residues. In nucleotides, the CDR3 is TGTGACAGCAGCCCACTAGCTGGAGAGCAGCTCTTC. Encoded protein: CDSSPLAGEQLF.

The rearrangement joins TRBV7-3 to TRBJ2-7; 7 nucleotides match TRBD2. The V gene end was trimmed by 4 bases and the J gene end by 1 base; junction bases not matched to a gene: 4. Germline values: CDR1 SGHTA, CDR2 FQGTGA. CDR3 size: 14 residues. This CDR3 is CASSSSGASYEQYF. The CDR3 DNA reads as TGTGCCAGCAGCTCTAGCGGAGCATCCTACGAGCAGTACTTC.

V gene TRBV30 combines with J gene TRBJ2-5; 8 nucleotides agree with TRBD2. Germline V CDR1 and CDR2: GTSNPN, SVGIG (reference sequence). This CDR3 region has 14 residues. Unmatched junction bases numbered 6, after V lost 4 bases and J lost 2 bases. The CDR3 sequence: CAWKIAGIQETQYF. The CDR3 DNA sequence: TGTGCCTGGAAAATAGCGGGAATTCAAGAGACCCAGTACTTC.

Many counts were recorded for this clonotype. The chain joins TRBV12-3 or TRBV12-4 to TRBJ2-3; TRBD1 is a possible D gene (5 bases). The CDR3 has 14 residues. The V end lost 5 bases, the J end lost 2 bases, and 11 bases lay between the germline ends. CDR3 in amino acids: CASSQGLSTDTQYF. The CDR3, as DNA: TGTGCCAGCAGTCAGGGTTTGTCCACAGATACGCAGTATTTT.

As for this clonotype: With a much larger clone just one base away, this may be a read error. The CDR3 protein is CVSSTFQGSNTEAFF. The CDR3, as DNA: TGTGTCAGCAGCACTTTTCAGGGATCGAACACTGAAGCTTTCTTT. The V gene is TRBV5-4, the J gene TRBJ1-1, with a possible D match to TRBD1 (5 bases). Germline V gives CDR1 SGHNT, CDR2 YYREEE (reference sequence). This CDR3 has 15 amino acids. The whole variable domain, filled in from reference TRBV5-4 and TRBJ1-1, reads ETGVTQSPTHLIKTRGQQVTLRCSSQSGHNTVSWYQQALGQGPQFIFQYYREEENGRGNFPPRFSGLQFPNYSSELNVNALELDDSALYLCVSSTFQGSNTEAFFGQGTRLTVV.

As regards this clonotype: A read error may explain this, as a much larger clone is one base away. V is TRBV28 and J is TRBJ1-5; D perhaps matches TRBD1 (5 bases). This CDR3 region has 15 residues. CDR1 MDHEN and CDR2 SYDVKM come from the germline V gene. Between the trimmed V and J ends, which lost 5 bases and 0 bases, there was a span of 11 bases. In nucleotides, the CDR3 is TGTGCCAGCAGTATGACAGCAGATAGCAATCAGCCCCAGCATTTT. Translated, it gives CASSMTADSNQPQHF.

On this clonotype: Because it lacks the conserved phenylalanine or tryptophan at the end, this CDR3 is likely a read error. This chain uses TRBV29-1 with TRBJ2-7, with D unresolved. The V gene lost 6 bases and the J gene lost 3 bases, with 9 bases spanning the gap. Germline CDR1 and CDR2: SQVTM and ANQGSEA. The CDR3 extends over 11 amino acids. Here the CDR3 DNA reads TGCAGCGTGGGAACCGGCTACGAGCAGTACATC. It codes for CSVGTGYEQYI.

A word on this clonotype: Germline and junction disagree at one end, which may indicate a read error. The chain links TRBV11-2 to TRBJ2-7; maybe TRBD2 (6 bases). The CDR3 extends over 15 amino acids. Germline V CDR1 and CDR2: SGHAT, FQNNGV. This chain's CDR3 is CATSLGMQEGREQYF. The CDR3 DNA follows: TGTGCCACCAGCTTAGGGATGCAGGAGGGACGCGAGCAGTACTTC.

Turning to this clonotype: This may come from a read error, since a much larger clone is one base off. The chain is built from TRBV28 and TRBJ2-3; possibly TRBD2 for D (5 bases). The germline V gene has CDR1 MDHEN and CDR2 SYDVKM. There are 15 residues in the CDR3. The CDR3 protein is CAGSFRGYSTDTQYF. DNA of the CDR3: TGTGCCGGCAGTTTTCGGGGATATAGCACAGATACGCAGTATTTT.

This sequence joins TRBV28 and TRBJ2-4; TRBD1 matches 7 bases. Losses at the gene ends were 3 bases for V and 6 bases for J; bases not matched to a gene: 5. The CDR3 is 14 residues long. Germline-derived CDR1 and CDR2 are MDHEN and SYDVKM. The CDR3 DNA is TGTGCCAGCAGTTTCCGGTACAGGGGAAACATTCAGTACTTC. Translated: CASSFRYRGNIQYF.

In the case of this clonotype: Possible read error: a much larger clone is one base away. The chain couples TRBV29-1 to TRBJ2-7, with D perhaps given as TRBD1 or TRBD2 (6 bases each). The CDR3 covers 16 residues. Trimming pared 5 bases from V and 7 bases from J, leaving 27 bases between. Germline CDR1 and CDR2: SQVTM and ANQGSEA. DNA of the CDR3: TGCAGCGTTTCTAGGGGGGCCAGGGGCGGGATAAAAGAGCAGTACTTC. Translated: CSVSRGARGGIKEQYF.

This sequence joins TRBV7-9 and TRBJ2-2; 11 bases align to TRBD1. The CDR3 runs to 16 residues. Germline CDR1 is SEHNR and CDR2 is FQNEAQ (reference sequence). Germline trimming cut 3 bases from V and 4 bases from J; bases unmatched to any gene: 4. CDR3 sequence (DNA): TGTGCCAGCAGCTTCCTTGGACAGGGGGCCACCGGGGAGCTGTTTTTT. It specifies CASSFLGQGATGELFF.

This clonotype was seen ten or more times. J is TRBJ2-5 and V is TRBV6-1; D unclear. CDR1 and CDR2 from the germline V gene are MNHNS and SASEGT. The ends were cut back, 3 bases at V and 1 base at J, with 9 bases in the middle. The CDR3 sequence is 14 residues long. The CDR3 sequence is CASSDPAGQETQYF. The CDR3 coding sequence is TGTGCCAGCAGTGATCCGGCAGGCCAAGAGACCCAGTACTTC.

This clonotype was counted a few times. One base away lies a much larger clone, so this may be a sequencing read error. The chain combines TRBV6-5 with TRBJ1-2; the D gene is possibly TRBD1 (5 bases). V was clipped by 10 bases and J by 8 bases, with 17 bases between them. Germline V gene lookup returns CDR1 MNHEY and CDR2 SVGAGI. This CDR3 spans 12 amino acids. CDR3 DNA: TGTGCCAACTGTTTCAGGGACGAAGGCTACACCTTC. The encoded protein is CANCFRDEGYTF.